The 7 T cell receptor beta chains below were found in one sample sequenced in a study of CD4+ T cells in melanoma. Sequencing was performed with immunoSEQ multiplex PCR; in TCRdb, only in-frame clones are kept and a portion is missing. The data contain 15,000 to 20,000 clones, roughly 80% of them singletons. The sample taken for sequencing was cells from a culture (not recorded whether cultured in vitro). Receptors originate from a human donor with melanoma.

This rearrangement joins TRBV30 to TRBJ2-3; D gene ambiguous. V lost 3 bases, J lost 0 bases, and 10 bases lay in between. Per the germline V gene, CDR1 is GTSNPN and CDR2 is SVGIG (reference sequence). CDR3 length: 14 amino acids. This CDR3 reads CAWRLGGSTDTQYF. The CDR3 bases are TGTGCCTGGAGGCTAGGTGGTAGCACAGATACGCAGTATTTT.

The gene calls are TRBV9 and TRBJ2-3; 11 bases agree with TRBD2. The CDR3 spans 16 residues. Trimming at V came to 3 bases and at J to 6 bases, leaving 9 bases not matched to a gene. Germline-derived CDR1 and CDR2 are SGDLS and YYNGEE. This CDR3 is CASSGGLAGFLDTQYF. As DNA, the CDR3 is TGTGCCAGCAGCGGCGGACTAGCGGGCTTTCTCGATACGCAGTATTTT. Together with reference TRBV9 and TRBJ2-3, the CDR3 gives the full variable domain: DSGVTQTPKHLITATGQRVTLRCSPRSGDLSVYWYQQSLDQGLQFLIQYYNGEERAKGNILERFSAQQFPDLHSELNLSSLELGDSALYFCASSGGLAGFLDTQYFGPGTRLTVL.

The rearrangement uses TRBV19 and TRBJ2-1; 9 nucleotides match TRBD1. This CDR3 region has 14 residues. CDR1 is LNHDA, CDR2 SQIVND, per germline (reference sequence). V shed 5 bases, J shed 7 bases, and the junction held 6 bases outside the gene matches. The CDR3 sequence: CASSPGTGRNEQFF. For the CDR3, the DNA is TGTGCCAGTAGTCCCGGGACAGGGCGGAATGAGCAGTTCTTC.

V usage is TRBV5-5 and J usage is TRBJ2-7, with D perhaps matching TRBD2 (5 bases). The length of the CDR3 is 16 residues. V gave up 1 base and J gave up 0 bases, with 14 bases separating them. Germline lookup yields CDR1 SGHKS and CDR2 YYEKEE (reference sequence). The DNA for the CDR3 is TGTGCCAGCAGCTTGTCGCTCAGCGGCGGCTCCTACGAGCAGTACTTC. Encoded protein: CASSLSLSGGSYEQYF.

The chain is built from TRBV4-2 and TRBJ1-1, with 9 bases that match TRBD1. The CDR3 extends over 17 amino acids. V shed 3 bases and J 1 base; nucleotides not matched to a gene: 9. Germline CDR1 and CDR2: LGHNA and YNFKEQ. The CDR3 reads CASSQGRTGGRNTEAFF. The CDR3 DNA follows: TGTGCCAGCAGCCAGGGCCGTACAGGGGGCAGGAACACTGAAGCTTTCTTT.

The chain couples TRBV2 to TRBJ2-4; 8 nucleotides align to TRBD1. CDR1 and CDR2 from the germline V gene are SNHLY and FYNNEI. This CDR3 region has 13 residues. V shed 6 bases and J 9 bases; nucleotides not matched to a gene: 7. This CDR3 reads CASRGTGRSIQYF. The CDR3 region has the DNA TGTGCCAGCAGGGGGACAGGACGGTCCATTCAGTACTTC.

In this sample, this clone turned up a few times. The rearrangement joins TRBV5-1 to TRBJ2-2; D is uncertain. Trimming shortened V by 1 base and J by 3 bases, and 7 bases separated the two germline ends. The CDR3 loop spans 14 amino acids. From germline, CDR1 is SGHRS and CDR2 YFSETQ. CDR3 sequence (DNA): TGCGCCAGCAGCTTGAACAGCGACACCGGGGAGCTGTTTTTT. It specifies CASSLNSDTGELFF.